These 32 T cell receptor beta chains share one sample of origin, sequenced in a study of beta chain features in type 1 diabetes. Reverse transcription of all isolated RNA meant that expressed TCRB transcripts were sequenced. The data were produced by immunoSEQ multiplex PCR, yet TCRdb's version contains in-frame clones alone and is incomplete. The table includes roughly 230,000 clones, over 8.5% detected once. Sequencing input: naive CD4+ T cells from blood. These receptors were collected from a woman younger than 30 in good health.

This clone was counted a few times. This chain connects TRBV7-9 to TRBJ2-7, with 14 bases fitting TRBD2. The CDR3 is made up of 15 amino acids. Germline V lookup: CDR1 SEHNR, CDR2 FQNEAQ (reference sequence). V lost 6 bases to trimming and J lost 3 bases; unmatched junction nucleotides: 4. CDR3 region: CASRGTSGRIYEQYF. In nucleotides, the CDR3 is TGTGCCAGCAGGGGGACTAGCGGGAGAATCTACGAGCAGTACTTC. Full variable domain (remainder filled in from reference TRBV7-9 and TRBJ2-7): DTGVSQNPRHKITKRGQNVTFRCDPISEHNRLYWYRQTLGQGPEFLTYFQNEAQLEKSRLLSDRFSAERPKGSFSTLEIQRTEQGDSAMYLCASRGTSGRIYEQYFGPGTRLTVT.

The rearrangement joins TRBV15 to TRBJ2-1; D perhaps matches TRBD1 (5 bases). The V gene's germline CDR1 is LNHNV and CDR2 YYDKDF (reference sequence). V lost 1 base to trimming and J lost 15 bases, with 13 bases between them. The CDR3 contains 12 residues. CDR3 region: CATSRAQGPGFF. The CDR3 coding sequence is TGTGCCACCAGCAGAGCCCAGGGCCCTGGGTTCTTC.

J is TRBJ2-1 and V is TRBV7-3, with D hard to call. CDR3 length: 13 residues. Germline values: CDR1 SGHTA, CDR2 FQGTGA. The V end lost 0 bases, the J end lost 6 bases, and 6 bases lay between the germline ends. The CDR3: CASSLTGPNEQFF. The DNA of the CDR3 is TGTGCCAGCAGCTTAACGGGCCCCAATGAGCAGTTCTTC.

Worth noting for this clone: This same CDR3 is encoded by further DNA sequences in the sample. This rearrangement joins TRBV5-4 to TRBJ2-4, with D perhaps matching TRBD1 (6 bases). The CDR3 spans 14 residues. The ends were cut back, 3 bases at V and 7 bases at J, with 14 bases in the middle. Germline V CDR1 and CDR2: SGHNT, YYREEE (reference sequence). The CDR3 DNA sequence: TGTGCCAGCAGCTCAGGGGAGAAGGGTAACATTCAGTACTTC. Its translation is CASSSGEKGNIQYF.

This clone was seen only a few times. The chain carries TRBV9 and TRBJ2-1, with TRBD2 matching over 8 bases. The CDR3 has 15 amino acids. CDR1 and CDR2 (germline): SGDLS, YYNGEE. V shed 4 bases and J 2 bases; nucleotides not matched to a gene: 5. The chain's CDR3 is CASSNGTRAYNEQFF. The CDR3, as DNA: TGTGCCAGCAGCAACGGGACTAGGGCCTACAATGAGCAGTTCTTC. The full variable domain, in which reference TRBV9 and TRBJ2-1 provide the parts outside the CDR3, is DSGVTQTPKHLITATGQRVTLRCSPRSGDLSVYWYQQSLDQGLQFLIQYYNGEERAKGNILERFSAQQFPDLHSELNLSSLELGDSALYFCASSNGTRAYNEQFFGPGTRLTVL.

This chain links TRBV19 with TRBJ1-5; D gene unclear. V gave up 6 bases and J gave up 0 bases, with 12 bases separating them. The CDR3 extends over 15 amino acids. Germline V lookup: CDR1 LNHDA, CDR2 SQIVND (reference sequence). As DNA, the CDR3 is TGTGCCAGTAGAGCAGACACCTATAGCAATCAGCCCCAGCATTTT. Translating it yields CASRADTYSNQPQHF.

The gene calls are TRBV29-1 and TRBJ1-1; 9 nucleotides align to TRBD1. Germline V lookup: CDR1 SQVTM, CDR2 ANQGSEA. J gave up 2 bases and V 4 bases, and 5 bases lay outside the gene matches. CDR3 length: 14 amino acids. CDR3 in amino acids: CSVGYRGRNTEAFF. For the CDR3, the DNA is TGCAGCGTTGGATACAGGGGGCGAAACACTGAAGCTTTCTTT. Full variable domain (missing parts from reference TRBV29-1 and TRBJ1-1): SAVISQKPSRDICQRGTSLTIQCQVDSQVTMMFWYRQQPGQSLTLIATANQGSEATYESGFVIDKFPISRPNLTFSTLTVSNMSPEDSSIYLCSVGYRGRNTEAFFGQGTRLTVV.

The V gene is TRBV6-5, the J gene TRBJ2-2, with 7 bases that match TRBD1. Germline V gene sequence: CDR1 MNHEY, CDR2 SVGAGI. V lost 2 bases to trimming and J lost 5 bases; unmatched junction nucleotides: 5. CDR3 length: 15 residues. The chain's CDR3 is CASSYGTVWTGELFF. CDR3 nucleotide sequence: TGTGCCAGCAGTTACGGGACAGTGTGGACCGGGGAGCTGTTTTTT.

A few counts support this clone. The rearrangement joins TRBV5-1 to TRBJ2-1; D may be TRBD1 (5 bases). This CDR3 spans 14 amino acids. Per germline, CDR1 SGHRS and CDR2 YFSETQ. Between the trimmed V and J ends, which lost 0 bases and 7 bases, there was a span of 11 bases. In nucleotides, the CDR3 is TGCGCCAGCAGCTTGGTCCAGGGTCGGAATGAGCAGTTCTTC. It codes for CASSLVQGRNEQFF.

Concerning this clone: Other DNA sequences from this sample encode an identical CDR3 as well. The chain is built from TRBV7-9 and TRBJ1-5; possibly TRBD1 for D (5 bases). CDR1 is SEHNR, CDR2 FQNEAQ, per germline (reference sequence). This CDR3 has 14 residues. V lost 4 bases to trimming and J lost 2 bases, with 9 bases between them. The CDR3 protein is CASSSLGGNQPQHF. The DNA of the CDR3 is TGTGCCAGCAGCTCCCTAGGGGGCAATCAGCCCCAGCATTTT.

About this clone itself: The same CDR3 also results from other DNA sequences found in this sample. The chain combines TRBV5-1 with TRBJ1-1; D remains unclear. In germline, CDR1 is SGHRS, CDR2 YFSETQ. V was pared by 0 bases and J by 1 base, with 7 bases between. The length of the CDR3 is 14 residues. Here the CDR3 DNA reads TGCGCCAGCAGCTTGGGCCCGGGGAACACTGAAGCTTTCTTT. Residues: CASSLGPGNTEAFF.

The V gene is TRBV7-3, the J gene TRBJ2-6; D uncertain. Germline V gene data show CDR1 as SGHTA and CDR2 as FQGTGA. This CDR3 region has 15 residues. V dropped 4 bases and J dropped 1 base, with 8 bases sitting between them. The DNA for the CDR3 is TGTGCCAGCAGCTCGACTCATTCTGGGGCCAACGTCCTGACTTTC. This translates into CASSSTHSGANVLTF.

With regard to this clone: Different DNA sequences within this sample yield the same CDR3. The V call is TRBV5-1, the J call TRBJ1-1; TRBD1 is a possible D gene (5 bases). Trimming took 0 bases from V and 1 from J, leaving 7 bases between them. CDR1 SGHRS and CDR2 YFSETQ come from the germline V gene. The length of the CDR3 is 14 residues. The CDR3 protein is CASSLGQQNTEAFF. In DNA, the CDR3 is TGCGCCAGCAGCTTGGGACAGCAGAACACTGAAGCTTTCTTT.

The V and J genes are TRBV19 and TRBJ2-7; TRBD2 might be the D (6 bases). This CDR3 comprises 13 residues. Germline V gene lookup returns CDR1 LNHDA and CDR2 SQIVND (reference sequence). V lost 5 bases to trimming and J lost 2 bases, with 10 bases between them. The CDR3 DNA is TGTGCCAGTAGTGGCAGACTAGCCTACGAGCAGTACTTC. Translation: CASSGRLAYEQYF.

The rearrangement uses TRBV19 and TRBJ2-7; TRBD2 matches at 10 bases. CDR3 length: 14 amino acids. After removal of 5 bases from V and 6 bases from J, the junction contained 7 bases not matched to a gene. The germline V gene encodes CDR1 LNHDA and CDR2 SQIVND (reference sequence). CDR3 nucleotide sequence: TGTGCCAGTAGTCCCGGGACTAGCGTAGGCGAGCAGTACTTC. It translates to CASSPGTSVGEQYF.

For this clone: This CDR3 is also generated by other DNA sequences in the sample. The chain recombines TRBV5-1 with TRBJ2-1, with 7 bases identical to TRBD2. The CDR3 has 15 residues. CDR1 and CDR2 (germline): SGHRS, YFSETQ. The V and J ends lost 2 bases and 4 bases, in that order; junction bases with no gene match: 6. CDR3 sequence (DNA): TGCGCCAGCAGCTTATTAGCGGGTGGATACAATGAGCAGTTCTTC. It translates to CASSLLAGGYNEQFF.

The rearrangement uses TRBV19 and TRBJ2-3; D unresolved. This CDR3 comprises 14 residues. V was clipped by 3 bases and J by 3 bases, with 10 bases between them. Per the germline V gene, CDR1 is LNHDA and CDR2 is SQIVND (reference sequence). The CDR3 sequence: CASSMKARTDTQYF. The CDR3 bases are TGTGCCAGTAGTATGAAAGCTAGGACAGATACGCAGTATTTT. Variable domain in full (rest from reference TRBV19 and TRBJ2-3): DGGITQSPKYLFRKEGQNVTLSCEQNLNHDAMYWYRQDPGQGLRLIYYSQIVNDFQKGDIAEGYSVSREKKESFPLTVTSAQKNPTAFYLCASSMKARTDTQYFGPGTRLTVL.

V usage is TRBV12-5 and J usage is TRBJ1-2, with D perhaps matching TRBD1 (5 bases). The CDR3 runs 13 residues. From germline, CDR1 is LGHNT and CDR2 FRNRAP. Trimming removed 4 bases at V and 6 bases at J, with 12 bases between. The CDR3 nucleotides are TGTGCTAGTGGTTCCAGGGCCTCACATGGCTACACCTTC. Translating it yields CASGSRASHGYTF.

The V gene is TRBV29-1, the J gene TRBJ2-2; 8 bases map to TRBD1. There are 14 residues in the CDR3. V gave up 6 bases and J gave up 5 bases; unmatched junction bases: 8. Germline-derived CDR1 and CDR2 are SQVTM and ANQGSEA. The CDR3: CSVAGQGGTGELFF. In DNA form, the CDR3 reads TGCAGCGTCGCCGGACAGGGTGGAACCGGGGAGCTGTTTTTT.

This clone showed up just a few times. The chain links TRBV27 to TRBJ2-7; no firm D call. The CDR3 length is 15 residues. Germline values: CDR1 MNHEY, CDR2 SMNVEV (reference sequence). V was clipped by 6 bases and J by 1 base, with 16 bases between them. In DNA, the CDR3 is TGTGCCAGCAGGACGGGTCTCTTAACGTCCTACGAGCAGTACTTC. It codes for CASRTGLLTSYEQYF.

The chain's CDR3 is CASRPTLTGVDGYTF. The CDR3 DNA reads as TGTGCCAGCAGACCGACCCTGACAGGGGTCGATGGCTACACCTTC. The chain recombines TRBV6-5 with TRBJ1-2; 8 nucleotides match TRBD1. CDR1 MNHEY and CDR2 SVGAGI come from the germline V gene. V lost 6 bases, J lost 6 bases, and 12 bases stayed unmatched. The CDR3 contains 15 residues.

This rearrangement joins TRBV5-4 to TRBJ1-1; D might be TRBD1 (5 bases). CDR1 and CDR2 from the germline V gene are SGHNT and YYREEE (reference sequence). The CDR3 covers 14 residues. V was clipped by 4 bases and J by 6 bases, with 16 bases between them. CDR3 coding DNA: TGTGCCAGCAGCCCGGGACTATGGGGCGCTGAAGCTTTCTTT. Translating it yields CASSPGLWGAEAFF.

CDR3 amino acids: CASSRGTNYGYTF. In DNA, the CDR3 is TGTGCCAGCTCCCGAGGTACTAACTATGGCTACACCTTC. The chain recombines TRBV18 with TRBJ1-2; D is ambiguous. This CDR3 region has 13 residues. Trimming pared 6 bases from V and 0 bases from J, leaving 8 bases between. Germline CDR1 reads KGHSH; CDR2 reads LQKENI.

The rearrangement joins TRBV30 to TRBJ2-4; 11 positions agree with TRBD2. After removal of 3 bases from V and 9 bases from J, the junction contained 19 bases not matched to a gene. Germline CDR1 is GTSNPN and CDR2 is SVGIG (reference sequence). The CDR3 totals 18 residues. CDR3 loop: CAWSAVRTSGFSFGIQYF. The CDR3 nucleotides read TGTGCCTGGAGCGCCGTTCGGACTAGCGGGTTTTCGTTCGGCATTCAGTACTTC.

J is TRBJ2-1 and V is TRBV7-9; 11 bases align to TRBD2. Germline V gives CDR1 SEHNR, CDR2 FQNEAQ (reference sequence). The junction had 10 bases not matched to a gene; V was cut back by 5 bases and J by 10 bases. This CDR3 is 15 amino acids long. This CDR3 reads CASSARTSGSFEQFF. The CDR3 nucleotides read TGTGCCAGCAGCGCCCGAACTAGCGGGAGTTTCGAGCAGTTCTTC.

This clone was detected only a few times. The chain has TRBV7-9 and TRBJ2-5; a weak D match, TRBD1 (5 bases). The CDR3 runs to 14 residues. Germline CDR1 and CDR2: SEHNR and FQNEAQ (reference sequence). V lost 2 bases and J lost 5, with 12 bases in between. The CDR3 DNA is TGTGCCAGCAGCTTAAATCAGGGCGACGAGACCCAGTACTTC. Protein sequence: CASSLNQGDETQYF.

This clone turned up a few times. CDR3 sequence reads: CASRQGLLASYNEQFF. Written as DNA, the CDR3 is TGTGCCAGCAGGCAAGGATTACTAGCGAGCTACAATGAGCAGTTCTTC. This chain uses TRBV2 with TRBJ2-1; TRBD2 matches at 7 bases. V lost 6 bases to trimming and J lost 3 bases; unmatched junction nucleotides: 11. Germline V gene lookup returns CDR1 SNHLY and CDR2 FYNNEI. The CDR3 is 16 amino acids.

The chain has TRBV5-1 and TRBJ2-3, with 13 bases identical to TRBD2. From germline, CDR1 is SGHRS and CDR2 YFSETQ. The trim removed 5 bases at V and 2 bases at J, leaving 8 bases unmatched. The CDR3 length is 17 residues. The CDR3 nucleotides read TGCGCCAGCAGGAGACTAGCGGGGGGCTCGGTCACAGATACGCAGTATTTT. This sequence encodes CASRRLAGGSVTDTQYF.

The table lists this clone with a few counts. The chain is built from TRBV19 and TRBJ2-3, with 9 bases that match TRBD1. CDR1 LNHDA and CDR2 SQIVND come from the germline V gene (reference sequence). The ends lost 6 bases at V and 6 bases at J; junction bases unmatched: 10. The CDR3 runs to 15 residues. CDR3 sequence (DNA): TGTGCCAGTAGCCCGGGACAGGGCTTTTCGGATACGCAGTATTTT. This gives the protein CASSPGQGFSDTQYF.

This clone was observed a few times. The rearrangement links TRBV30 to TRBJ1-3, with D tentatively TRBD1 (6 bases). V was trimmed by 4 bases and J by 3 bases, leaving 7 bases between them. This CDR3 region has 12 residues. CDR1 is GTSNPN, CDR2 SVGIG, per germline (reference sequence). The CDR3, as DNA: TGTGCCTGGATAGGGGGTGGAAACACCATATATTTT. Protein product: CAWIGGGNTIYF.

This clone has a handful of counts. The V call is TRBV30, the J call TRBJ1-2; TRBD1 is a possible D gene (5 bases). V was clipped by 0 bases and J by 4 bases, with 9 bases between them. CDR1 and CDR2 (germline): GTSNPN, SVGIG (reference sequence). The CDR3 spans 13 residues. CDR3 loop: CAWSVRGIYGYTF. Written as DNA, the CDR3 is TGTGCCTGGAGTGTACGGGGGATCTATGGCTACACCTTC.

The V call is TRBV5-1, the J call TRBJ2-5; possible D gene TRBD2, 5 bases. In germline, CDR1 is SGHRS, CDR2 YFSETQ. With 0 bases removed from V and 5 bases from J, the gap between germline ends came to 14 bases. This CDR3 comprises 15 residues. CDR3 sequence: CASSLARGVGETQYF. DNA of the CDR3: TGCGCCAGCAGCTTGGCCCGGGGAGTGGGGGAGACCCAGTACTTC.